Below, 29 T cell receptor beta chains from the same sample are listed, as sequenced in a study of blood T cell repertoires in COVID-19. The data were produced by immunoSEQ multiplex PCR, yet TCRdb's version contains in-frame clones alone and is incomplete. The sample consists of roughly 68,000 clones, about nine tenths of them appearing once. The specimen sequenced was peripheral blood. Every receptor here comes from a woman between 65 and 79 years old with acute or convalescent COVID-19.

The chain uses TRBV5-6 and TRBJ1-2, with 9 positions matching TRBD1. This CDR3 is 16 amino acids long. The J segment lost 8 bases and the V segment lost 3 bases, leaving 14 bases of the junction unmatched. The germline V gene has CDR1 SGHDT and CDR2 YYEEEE. The DNA for the CDR3 is TGTGCCAGCAGCTCACGCCGGGACAGGGAAGCGGGCGGCTACACCTTC. Protein sequence: CASSSRRDREAGGYTF.

This clone was counted between two and nine times. The V and J genes are TRBV4-1 and TRBJ1-6; D gene unclear. The germline V and J ends were trimmed by 5 bases and 6 bases, with 11 bases remaining between them. The germline V gene has CDR1 MGHRA and CDR2 YSYEKL. The CDR3 covers 14 residues. The CDR3 protein is CASSLGGGNSPLHF. CDR3 nucleotides: TGCGCCAGCAGCTTAGGTGGCGGTAATTCACCCCTCCACTTT.

The chain is built from TRBV27 and TRBJ1-5, with D maybe TRBD1 (6 bases). The germline gives CDR1 MNHEY, CDR2 SMNVEV (reference sequence). The CDR3 runs to 13 residues. Trimming stripped 6 bases from V and 1 base from J, with 7 bases between. DNA of the CDR3: TGTGCCAGCAGCCAGGGGAGCAATCAGCCCCAGCATTTT. Protein product: CASSQGSNQPQHF.

The V and J genes are TRBV15 and TRBJ1-1; D uncertain. Germline CDR1 LNHNV, CDR2 YYDKDF (reference sequence). V dropped 6 bases and J dropped 2 bases, with 13 bases sitting between them. The CDR3 runs to 14 residues. Written as DNA, the CDR3 is TGTGCCACCAGGGGCTTTCGCTTCAACACTGAAGCTTTCTTT. Its translation: CATRGFRFNTEAFF.

The J gene is TRBJ1-1, the V gene TRBV10-3, with 8 bases matching TRBD1. There are 15 residues in the CDR3. Germline CDR1 reads ENHRY; CDR2 reads SYGVKD. Trimming removed 4 bases from V and 3 bases from J; junction bases left unmatched: 7. The CDR3 region is CAISGQGAQDTEAFF. CDR3 DNA sequence: TGTGCCATCAGTGGCCAGGGGGCGCAGGACACTGAAGCTTTCTTT.

V usage is TRBV5-4 and J usage is TRBJ2-7; 7 bases agree with TRBD2. V lost 0 bases and J lost 4; bases outside the gene matches: 7. Germline values: CDR1 SGHNT, CDR2 YYREEE (reference sequence). The CDR3 extends over 15 amino acids. In nucleotides, the CDR3 is TGTGCCAGCAGCTTGGGGGGCGGGGGATGGTACGAGCAGTACTTC. Amino acid sequence: CASSLGGGGWYEQYF. Full variable domain (remainder filled in from reference TRBV5-4 and TRBJ2-7): ETGVTQSPTHLIKTRGQQVTLRCSSQSGHNTVSWYQQALGQGPQFIFQYYREEENGRGNFPPRFSGLQFPNYSSELNVNALELDDSALYLCASSLGGGGWYEQYFGPGTRLTVT.

The V gene is TRBV28, the J gene TRBJ2-3; the match to TRBD2 covers 12 bases. Trimming cost V 5 bases and J 0 bases; bases outside gene matches: 12. Germline V gene data show CDR1 as MDHEN and CDR2 as SYDVKM. The CDR3 consists of 19 residues. This CDR3 reads CASSLRLAGARASTDTQYF. CDR3 DNA sequence: TGTGCCAGCAGTCTCAGACTAGCGGGGGCCCGTGCTAGCACAGATACGCAGTATTTT.

As for this clone: Mismatch with germline at one junction end may stem from a read error. The rearrangement uses TRBV5-1 and TRBJ2-3, with 9 bases aligning to TRBD2. Germline V lookup: CDR1 SGHRS, CDR2 YFSETQ. The CDR3 sequence is 17 residues long. CDR3 residues: CASSLAAGGSFTHTQYF. CDR3 sequence (DNA): TGCGCCAGCAGCTTGGCCGCGGGAGGGTCATTCACACATACGCAGTATTTT.

CDR3 nucleotides: TGTGCCAGCAGGTGGGGGAGGGACACTGAAGCTTTCTTT. Its protein is CASRWGRDTEAFF. This sequence joins TRBV6-5 and TRBJ1-1; weak D call: TRBD1 (5 bases). CDR3 length: 13 amino acids. Trimming removed 6 bases from V and 3 bases from J, with 11 bases in between. Germline loops: CDR1 MNHEY, CDR2 SVGAGI.

This chain's CDR3 is CATSRDLVNYYNEQFF. CDR3 DNA: TGTGCCACCAGCAGAGATCTAGTTAATTATTACAATGAGCAGTTCTTC. The genes are TRBV15 and TRBJ2-1; D uncertain. Germline V gives CDR1 LNHNV, CDR2 YYDKDF (reference sequence). V lost 0 bases and J 4 bases, leaving 13 bases between the germline ends. The CDR3 spans 16 residues.

The chain combines TRBV19 with TRBJ2-5, with 8 bases that match TRBD2. The germline V gene encodes CDR1 LNHDA and CDR2 SQIVND (reference sequence). Unmatched junction bases numbered 6, after V lost 5 bases and J lost 4 bases. This CDR3 is 14 amino acids long. CDR3 nucleotide sequence: TGTGCCAGTAGTCTCCGGGGACTAGGAGAGACCCAGTACTTC. This sequence encodes CASSLRGLGETQYF. Using reference TRBV19 and TRBJ2-5 for the parts outside the CDR3, the full variable domain is DGGITQSPKYLFRKEGQNVTLSCEQNLNHDAMYWYRQDPGQGLRLIYYSQIVNDFQKGDIAEGYSVSREKKESFPLTVTSAQKNPTAFYLCASSLRGLGETQYFGPGTRLLVL.

In this sample, this clone turned up once. Written as DNA, the CDR3 is TGTGCCAGCAGCAATGGAGGACAGTACTTC. This codes for CASSNGGQYF. The gene calls are TRBV21-1 and TRBJ2-4; the D call of TRBD2 is as the table states it, not checked on the DNA. TRBV21-1 has pseudogene status. The CDR3 consists of 10 residues.

The chain combines TRBV19 with TRBJ2-3; TRBD2 agrees at 10 bases. V was pared by 3 bases and J by 5 bases, with 8 bases of the junction left unmatched. The CDR3 is 16 amino acids. Germline loops: CDR1 LNHDA, CDR2 SQIVND (reference sequence). CDR3 region: CASSMSLAGEVDTQYF. The DNA for the CDR3 is TGTGCCAGTAGTATGTCTCTAGCGGGAGAAGTAGATACGCAGTATTTT.

V and J are TRBV2 and TRBJ2-2, with 9 bases fitting TRBD1. Germline loops: CDR1 SNHLY, CDR2 FYNNEI. Unmatched junction bases numbered 8, after V lost 5 bases and J lost 7 bases. The CDR3 is 15 amino acids. The CDR3 region is CASSPNRGQGGELFF. The CDR3 DNA reads as TGTGCCAGCAGTCCGAACAGGGGGCAGGGCGGGGAGCTGTTTTTT.

This chain uses TRBV25-1 with TRBJ2-3; D is possibly TRBD2 (6 bases). The CDR3 extends over 16 amino acids. The ends were cut back, 1 base at V and 0 bases at J, with 11 bases in the middle. Looked up from germline, CDR1 is MGHDK and CDR2 is SYGVNS. CDR3 in amino acids: CASSEWAGPSTDTQYF. CDR3 coding DNA: TGTGCCAGCAGTGAATGGGCGGGACCTAGCACAGATACGCAGTATTTT. Filled out from reference TRBV25-1 and TRBJ2-3, the complete variable domain reads EADIYQTPRYLVIGTGKKITLECSQTMGHDKMYWYQQDPGMELHLIHYSYGVNSTEKGDLSSESTVSRIRTEHFPLTLESARPSHTSQYLCASSEWAGPSTDTQYFGPGTRLTVL.

This sequence joins TRBV5-6 and TRBJ2-7; TRBD1 agrees at 8 bases. The CDR3 runs to 15 residues. Losses at the gene ends were 4 bases for V and 2 bases for J; bases not matched to a gene: 8. Per the germline V gene, CDR1 is SGHDT and CDR2 is YYEEEE. CDR3 DNA: TGTGCCAGCAGCCCCGGACAGGGTATAGCCTACGAGCAGTACTTC. Its protein is CASSPGQGIAYEQYF.

The gene calls are TRBV10-3 and TRBJ2-7; no definite D call. CDR3 size: 12 residues. CDR1 ENHRY and CDR2 SYGVKD come from the germline V gene. Trimming took off 8 bases at V and 2 bases at J, with 10 bases between the two ends. The CDR3 DNA reads TGTGCCATCGCCGGCGGTGCCTACGAGCAGTACTTC. Its translation: CAIAGGAYEQYF.

The chain combines TRBV28 with TRBJ1-2; the D is unclear. CDR1 and CDR2 (germline): MDHEN, SYDVKM. The CDR3 spans 13 residues. Trimming took off 2 bases at V and 8 bases at J, with 12 bases between the two ends. The CDR3, as DNA: TGTGCCAGCAGTTTAGGGCCGAGAGGGGGCTACACCTTC. Its protein product is CASSLGPRGGYTF.

V is TRBV4-2 and J is TRBJ2-1; D gene uncertain. Between the trimmed V and J ends, which lost 0 bases and 3 bases, there was a span of 12 bases. Germline loops: CDR1 LGHNA, CDR2 YNFKEQ. CDR3 length equals 16 residues. Here the CDR3 DNA reads TGTGCCAGCAGCCAAGATCCATTCGCGGACTACAATGAGCAGTTCTTC. It specifies CASSQDPFADYNEQFF.

V gene TRBV27 combines with J gene TRBJ2-4; TRBD1 is a possible D gene (5 bases). This CDR3 spans 21 amino acids. Trimming stripped 5 bases from V and 0 bases from J, with 29 bases between. In germline, CDR1 is MNHEY, CDR2 SMNVEV (reference sequence). The CDR3 DNA reads as TGTGCCAGCAGTCGGACATCCCCTCTGGAAAGTGGGTCACTAGCCAAAAACATTCAGTACTTC. It is translated as CASSRTSPLESGSLAKNIQYF.

The chain recombines TRBV21-1 with TRBJ1-3; the D call of TRBD1 is as the table states it, not checked on the DNA. TRBV21-1 is listed as a pseudogene. This CDR3 is 17 amino acids long. CDR3 residues: CASSLRGTGLSGNTIYF. The CDR3 coding sequence is TGTGCCAGCAGCCTCCGGGGGACAGGCCTATCTGGAAACACCATATATTTT.

For the CDR3, the DNA is TGTGCCAGCAGCCAAGAGCCGGCAGGGGGAGGTTTTGGCTACACCTTC. This codes for CASSQEPAGGGFGYTF. The chain links TRBV4-2 to TRBJ1-2; 7 positions match TRBD1. V gave up 0 bases and J gave up 7 bases; unmatched junction bases: 11. The germline gives CDR1 LGHNA, CDR2 YNFKEQ. The CDR3 length is 16 residues.

CDR3: CASSTGLAGGTQETQYF. The CDR3 DNA reads as TGCGCCAGCAGCACGGGACTAGCGGGGGGGACTCAAGAGACCCAGTACTTC. The chain employs TRBV5-1 and TRBJ2-5, with 16 bases aligning to TRBD2. CDR3 length: 17 amino acids. The V segment lost 4 bases and the J segment 2 bases; nucleotides outside the gene matches: 5. Germline V CDR1 and CDR2: SGHRS, YFSETQ.

J is TRBJ2-1 and V is TRBV9, with 8 bases fitting TRBD2. Germline CDR1 reads SGDLS; CDR2 reads YYNGEE. The CDR3 covers 13 residues. The V gene end was trimmed by 3 bases and the J gene end by 9 bases; junction bases not matched to a gene: 5. CDR3 nucleotide sequence: TGTGCCAGCAGCGGCCGGGGGGGCGGTGAGCAGTTCTTC. Its translation is CASSGRGGGEQFF.

V is TRBV2 and J is TRBJ1-1; no clear D gene. Germline V gene lookup returns CDR1 SNHLY and CDR2 FYNNEI. V shed 7 bases and J shed 7 bases, with 10 bases lying between them. The CDR3 has 11 residues. Here the CDR3 DNA reads TGTGCCAGCATGGAGCTTAGTGAAGCTTTCTTT. Translating gives CASMELSEAFF.

This chain links TRBV18 with TRBJ1-6; TRBD1 might be the D (5 bases). Trimming shortened V by 3 bases and J by 10 bases, and 16 bases separated the two germline ends. The CDR3 is made up of 15 amino acids. CDR1 and CDR2 (germline): KGHSH, LQKENI. This CDR3 is CASSPRRGDGSPLHF. The CDR3 DNA sequence: TGTGCCAGCTCACCCCGACGGGGGGACGGGTCACCCCTCCACTTT.

This chain links TRBV29-1 with TRBJ2-2; D might be TRBD2 (5 bases). This CDR3 is 12 amino acids long. The V gene's germline CDR1 is SQVTM and CDR2 ANQGSEA. Trimming left V 8 bases short and J 6 bases short, with 13 bases between. The CDR3 coding sequence is TGCAGCCCGGACTCTTTTCCCGGGGAGCTGTTTTTT. Its protein product is CSPDSFPGELFF.

The chain employs TRBV9 and TRBJ2-5, with TRBD2 matching over 8 bases. CDR1 SGDLS and CDR2 YYNGEE come from the germline V gene. The junction had 9 bases not matched to a gene; V was cut back by 3 bases and J by 5 bases. This CDR3 region has 15 residues. CDR3: CASSERGASGETQYF. In DNA form, the CDR3 reads TGTGCCAGCAGCGAAAGGGGGGCTAGCGGGGAGACCCAGTACTTC.

This rearrangement joins TRBV30 to TRBJ1-2, with 7 bases aligning to TRBD1. Germline CDR1 and CDR2: GTSNPN and SVGIG (reference sequence). The CDR3 length is 11 residues. Germline trimming cut 4 bases from V and 6 bases from J; bases unmatched to any gene: 2. CDR3 loop: CAWKGGHGYTF. CDR3 nucleotide sequence: TGTGCCTGGAAAGGGGGCCATGGCTACACCTTC.